This is a list of T cell receptor beta chains from one sample in a study of T cell responses to AZD1222 COVID-19 vaccine. Assay: immunoSEQ multiplex PCR; the TCRdb copy retains only in-frame clones and omits some. The table shows tens of thousands of clones, with 75% to 95% occurring only once. The sample was peripheral blood, taken on day 0 of MenACWY control vaccination. These receptors were collected from an adult in good health. Both conserved end residues are part of each CDR3. Each record gives: J gene, D gene, clone size, V gene, CDR3 DNA, CDR3 protein. D genes are given only for firm matches. Rows give clone size only sometimes, using once, few, many, or a class for an expanded clone.

J gene: TRBJ1-2
D gene: TRBD1
clone size: few
V gene: TRBV6-5
CDR3 DNA: TGTGCCAGATCCCTAAGGACAGGCTATGGCTACACCTTC
CDR3 protein: CARSLRTGYGYTF

J gene: TRBJ2-5
D gene: .
clone size: .
V gene: TRBV14
CDR3 DNA: TGTGCCAGCAGCCCGCGTGCTCGTTTGGCCCAGTACTTC
CDR3 protein: CASSPRARLAQYF

J gene: TRBJ2-3
D gene: TRBD1
clone size: once
V gene: TRBV9
CDR3 DNA: TGTGCCAGCAGCGCCGGGACAGGGATCACAGATACGCAGTATTTT
CDR3 protein: CASSAGTGITDTQYF

J gene: TRBJ1-4
D gene: .
clone size: .
V gene: TRBV4-1
CDR3 DNA: TGCGCTATGGGGGACATGGGAGCAACTAATGAAAAACTGTTTTTT
CDR3 protein: CAMGDMGATNEKLFF

J gene: TRBJ1-2
D gene: TRBD1
clone size: .
V gene: TRBV4-1
CDR3 DNA: TGCGCCAGCAGCCACGCCGGGACAGGGGGATCGATTCATGGCTACACCTTC
CDR3 protein: CASSHAGTGGSIHGYTF

J gene: TRBJ1-3
D gene: .
clone size: .
V gene: TRBV10-2
CDR3 DNA: TGCGCCAGCAGTGAAGGCAGGGTATCTGGAAACACCATATATTTT
CDR3 protein: CASSEGRVSGNTIYF

J gene: TRBJ2-6
D gene: .
clone size: .
V gene: TRBV6-5
CDR3 DNA: TGTGCCAGCACCTCTGGGGCCAACGTCCTGACTTTC
CDR3 protein: CASTSGANVLTF

J gene: TRBJ2-1
D gene: .
clone size: .
V gene: TRBV9
CDR3 DNA: TGTGCCAGCAGCGTGTTACTAGTCGGCAATGAGCAGTTCTTC
CDR3 protein: CASSVLLVGNEQFF

J gene: TRBJ2-4
D gene: .
clone size: .
V gene: TRBV7-2
CDR3 DNA: TGTGCCAGCAGCCCCGGCGTGGGAGCCAAAAACATTCAGTACTTC
CDR3 protein: CASSPGVGAKNIQYF

J gene: TRBJ1-2
D gene: .
clone size: .
V gene: TRBV18
CDR3 DNA: TGTGCCAGCTCACCAGCGGCAGACCTCTATGGCTACACCTTC
CDR3 protein: CASSPAADLYGYTF

J gene: TRBJ2-1
D gene: TRBD2
clone size: .
V gene: TRBV3-1/TRBV3-2
CDR3 DNA: TGTGCCAGCAGCCCATCTAGCGGTTCCTACAATGAGCAGTTCTTC
CDR3 protein: CASSPSSGSYNEQFF

J gene: TRBJ2-1
D gene: .
clone size: .
V gene: TRBV7-9
CDR3 DNA: TGTGCCAGCAGCTTAGAGGTGGGAGCGAAGAATGAGCAGTTCTTC
CDR3 protein: CASSLEVGAKNEQFF

J gene: TRBJ1-1
D gene: .
clone size: .
V gene: TRBV18
CDR3 DNA: TGTGCCAGCTCACCAGCGCACAGGGAGGACACTGAAGCTTTCTTT
CDR3 protein: CASSPAHREDTEAFF

J gene: TRBJ2-1
D gene: TRBD2
clone size: .
V gene: TRBV28
CDR3 DNA: TGTGCCAGCAGTTTCGAGACTAGCGGGAGGGATGAGCAGTTCTTC
CDR3 protein: CASSFETSGRDEQFF

J gene: TRBJ2-2
D gene: TRBD1
clone size: .
V gene: TRBV27
CDR3 DNA: TGTGCCAGCAGTTCCCAGGGGGCAGAGAACACCGGGGAGCTGTTTTTT
CDR3 protein: CASSSQGAENTGELFF

J gene: TRBJ2-7
D gene: TRBD2
clone size: .
V gene: TRBV7-9
CDR3 DNA: TGTGCCAGCAGCCCAAAAGAGGGAGGGGTCGGCGAGCAGTACTTC
CDR3 protein: CASSPKEGGVGEQYF

J gene: TRBJ1-1
D gene: .
clone size: .
V gene: TRBV5-5
CDR3 DNA: TGTGCCAGCAGCTTTTCCTTGGACACTGAAGCTTTCTTT
CDR3 protein: CASSFSLDTEAFF

J gene: TRBJ1-4
D gene: .
clone size: .
V gene: TRBV30
CDR3 DNA: TGTGCCTGGAGGCGGGGGGAAAAACTGTTTTTT
CDR3 protein: CAWRRGEKLFF

J gene: TRBJ1-1
D gene: TRBD1
clone size: .
V gene: TRBV19
CDR3 DNA: TGTGCCAGTAGTCCTGGACAGGGGACGACTGAAGCTTTCTTT
CDR3 protein: CASSPGQGTTEAFF

J gene: TRBJ1-5
D gene: .
clone size: few
V gene: TRBV5-5
CDR3 DNA: TGTGCCAGCAGCACAGGGTTTTCCAATCAGCCCCAGCATTTT
CDR3 protein: CASSTGFSNQPQHF

J gene: TRBJ1-1
D gene: .
clone size: .
V gene: TRBV5-4
CDR3 DNA: TGTGCCAGCAGCCCGGGGACGTATGGGAGGGTGAACACTGAAGCTTTCTTT
CDR3 protein: CASSPGTYGRVNTEAFF

J gene: TRBJ1-2
D gene: .
clone size: .
V gene: TRBV6-5
CDR3 DNA: TGTGCCAGCATAGGTCTAAGAGGCTACACCTTC
CDR3 protein: CASIGLRGYTF

J gene: TRBJ2-1
D gene: .
clone size: .
V gene: TRBV2
CDR3 DNA: TGTGCCAGCAGGGAGACTGAGGTGTGGAGGAATGAGCAGTTCTTC
CDR3 protein: CASRETEVWRNEQFF